This T cell receptor (beta chain) was identified during a study of T cell changes during pregnancy in multiple sclerosis. The CDR3 length is 16 residues. Germline V CDR1 and CDR2: ENHRY, SYGVKD. V was pared by 0 bases and J by 1 base, with 13 bases between. The repertoire was sequenced with immunoSEQ multiplex PCR; TCRdb's copy has only in-frame clones and lacks some. The sample includes tens of thousands of clones, around 93% of them seen just once. Sample: CD8+ T cells from peripheral blood mononuclear cells, taken in the first trimester of pregnancy. This chain connects TRBV10-3 to TRBJ2-7, with D maybe TRBD2 (6 bases). The receptor comes from a female donor with multiple sclerosis, enrolled in a pregnancy study. The CDR3 here is CAISESSLLASYEQYF. CDR3 DNA sequence: TGTGCCATCAGTGAGTCAAGTCTGCTAGCGTCCTACGAGCAGTACTTC.